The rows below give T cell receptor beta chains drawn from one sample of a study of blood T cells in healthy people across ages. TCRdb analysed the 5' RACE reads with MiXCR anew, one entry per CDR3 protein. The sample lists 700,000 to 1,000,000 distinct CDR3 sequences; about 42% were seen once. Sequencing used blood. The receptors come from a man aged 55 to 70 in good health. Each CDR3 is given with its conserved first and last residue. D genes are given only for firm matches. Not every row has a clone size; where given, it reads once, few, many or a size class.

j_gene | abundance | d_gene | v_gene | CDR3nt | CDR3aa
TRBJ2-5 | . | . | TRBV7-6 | TGTGCCAGCAGCCTCCAGGCGACCCAGGAGACCCAGTACTTC | CASSLQATQETQYF
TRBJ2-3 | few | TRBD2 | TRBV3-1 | TGTGCCAGCAGCCGCCGCCTGACTAGCGTGGACTCAGATACGCAGTATTTT | CASSRRLTSVDSDTQYF
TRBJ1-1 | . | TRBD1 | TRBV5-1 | TGCGCCAGCAGCCTCTACAGGGGGCGGACTGAAGCTTTCTTT | CASSLYRGRTEAFF
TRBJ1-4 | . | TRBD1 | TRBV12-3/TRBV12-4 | TGTGCCAGCAGTTTACGCGGGACAGGGGAAGAAAAACTGTTTTTT | CASSLRGTGEEKLFF
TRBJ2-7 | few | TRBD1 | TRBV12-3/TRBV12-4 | TGTGCCAGCAGTTTAGGACAGGGGGTCCGATACGAGCAGTACTTC | CASSLGQGVRYEQYF
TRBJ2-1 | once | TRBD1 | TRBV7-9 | TGTGCCAGCAGCTCCGCCGCCAGGGGGCGCAGGGATGAGCAGTTCTTC | CASSSAARGRRDEQFF
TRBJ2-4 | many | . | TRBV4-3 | TGCGCCAGCAGCCAAGACTATTTGGGCCGGCACATTCAGTACTTC | CASSQDYLGRHIQYF
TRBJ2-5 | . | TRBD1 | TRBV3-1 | TGTGCCAGCAGCCTAGCGACAGGGAATAGAGAGACCCAGTACTTC | CASSLATGNRETQYF
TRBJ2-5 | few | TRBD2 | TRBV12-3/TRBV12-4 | TGTGCCAGCAGTTTAGCGCTGACTAGCGGGCGACAAGAGACCCAGTACTTC | CASSLALTSGRQETQYF
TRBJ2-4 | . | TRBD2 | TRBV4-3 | TGCGCCAGCAGCCACGCCCCACCCAGGGGACTAGCGGGGGGGCCGGGAAACATTCAGTACTTC | CASSHAPPRGLAGGPGNIQYF
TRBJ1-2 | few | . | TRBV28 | TGTGCCAGCAGTTTGGGCAGCCTCTATGGCTACACCTTC | CASSLGSLYGYTF
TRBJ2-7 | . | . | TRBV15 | TGTGCCACCAGCTGCCGTCTTTCCTACGAGCAGTACTTC | CATSCRLSYEQYF
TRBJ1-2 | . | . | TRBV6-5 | TGTGCCAGCGGAAAACAGGGAAGTACATTTAACTATGGCTACACCTTC | CASGKQGSTFNYGYTF
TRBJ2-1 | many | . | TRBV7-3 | TGTGCCAGCAGCTTAGGGATGGGGGACAATGAGCAGTTCTTC | CASSLGMGDNEQFF
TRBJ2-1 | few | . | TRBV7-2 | TGTGCCAGCAGCTTAGCGCTTGGGCGGGCCAGCTCCTACAATGAGCAGTTCTTC | CASSLALGRASSYNEQFF
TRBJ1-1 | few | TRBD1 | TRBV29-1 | TGCAGCGTTGGACAGGGGGAAGTGAACACTGAAGCTTTCTTT | CSVGQGEVNTEAFF
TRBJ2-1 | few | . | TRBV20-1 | TGCAGTGCCTCGCTACCGTGGGGTGGGGTAGATGAGCAGTTCTTC | CSASLPWGGVDEQFF
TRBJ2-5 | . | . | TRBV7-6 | TGTGCCAGCAGCCACAGGATAGGGGAGACCCAGTACTTC | CASSHRIGETQYF
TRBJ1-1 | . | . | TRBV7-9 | TGTGCCAGCAGCCCAGGGCCCGGGAATAGTAACACTGAAGCTTTCTTT | CASSPGPGNSNTEAFF
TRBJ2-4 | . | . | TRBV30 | TGTGCCGGGGAGGTCGGAGGCATTCAGTACTTC | CAGEVGGIQYF
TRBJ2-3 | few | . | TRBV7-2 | TGTGCCAGCAGCTTTACAGGGCCCACAGATACGCAGTATTTT | CASSFTGPTDTQYF
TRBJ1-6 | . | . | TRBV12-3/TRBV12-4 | TGTGCCAGCAGTTTATTCGGGCAGGACCTTTCACCCCTCCACTTT | CASSLFGQDLSPLHF
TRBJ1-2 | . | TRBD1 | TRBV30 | TGTGCCTGGTCTATATCCGGGACAGTCGTTGGCTACACCTTC | CAWSISGTVVGYTF
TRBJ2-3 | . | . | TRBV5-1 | TGCGCCAGCAGCCCCAGCACAGATGCGCAGTATTTT | CASSPSTDAQYF
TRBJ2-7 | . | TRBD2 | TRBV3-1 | TGTGCCAGCAGCCAAGGAGGGACTAGCGGGGGACACTACGAGCAGTACTTC | CASSQGGTSGGHYEQYF
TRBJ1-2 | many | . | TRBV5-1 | TGCGCCAGCACCCCCCCCGGAGACTCACGCTACACCTTC | CASTPPGDSRYTF
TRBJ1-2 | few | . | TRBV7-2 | TGTGCCAGCAGCTTCCGCGGACAGATGGATGGCTACACCTTC | CASSFRGQMDGYTF
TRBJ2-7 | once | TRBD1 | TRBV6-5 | TGTGCCAGCAGCTCGGGACAGGGGGCGGCTGAGCAGTACTTC | CASSSGQGAAEQYF
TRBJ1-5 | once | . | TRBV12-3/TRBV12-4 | TGTGCCAGCAGTTTAGCGCGAGTTCAGCCCCAGCATTTT | CASSLARVQPQHF
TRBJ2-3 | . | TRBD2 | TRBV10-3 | TGTGCCATCAGTGAGGGACGACTAGCGGGGGGGCCAGATACGCAGTATTTT | CAISEGRLAGGPDTQYF
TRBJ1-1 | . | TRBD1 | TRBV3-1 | TGTGCCAGCAGCCAAGTGTTGGGACAGGGAATTGAAGCTTTCTTT | CASSQVLGQGIEAFF
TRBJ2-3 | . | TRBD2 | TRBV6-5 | TGTGCCAGCAGTTTTATGACTAGCGGGGGGGATACGCAGTATTTT | CASSFMTSGGDTQYF
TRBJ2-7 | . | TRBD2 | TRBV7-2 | TGTGCCAGCAGCCCACGTAGCGGGGGACCCTACGAGCAGTACTTC | CASSPRSGGPYEQYF
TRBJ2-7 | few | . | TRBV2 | TGTGCCAGCAGTGACCCCCGGGGATTCGAGCAGTACTTC | CASSDPRGFEQYF
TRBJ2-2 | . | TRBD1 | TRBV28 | TGTGCCAGCAGTTTATCGACAGGGGGAAACACCGGGGAGCTGTTTTTT | CASSLSTGGNTGELFF
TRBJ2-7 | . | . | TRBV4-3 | TGCGCCAGCAGCCAAAGATCCGAACTTCACTACGAGCAGTACTTC | CASSQRSELHYEQYF
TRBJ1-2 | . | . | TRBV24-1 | TGTGCCACCAGCGCCGACGGAAATGGCTACACCTTC | CATSADGNGYTF
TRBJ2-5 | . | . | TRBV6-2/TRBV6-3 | TGTGCCAGCAGACTAATCGTCAGGGACTCCGGAACCCAGTCCTTC | CASRLIVRDSGTQSF
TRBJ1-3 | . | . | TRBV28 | TGTGCCAGCAGGCCAGGGACTTATTATTCCTCTGGAAACACCATATATTTT | CASRPGTYYSSGNTIYF
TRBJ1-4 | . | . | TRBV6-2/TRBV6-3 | TGTGCCAGCAGTTCCGGGCCCCGAGGTAATGAAAAACTGTTTTTT | CASSSGPRGNEKLFF
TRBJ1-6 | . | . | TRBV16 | TGTGCCAGCAGCCAATCGGCCGGTAATTCACCCCTCCACTTT | CASSQSAGNSPLHF
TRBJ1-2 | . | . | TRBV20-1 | TGCAGTGCTGTTGACAAGGAGTTATATGGCTACACCTTC | CSAVDKELYGYTF
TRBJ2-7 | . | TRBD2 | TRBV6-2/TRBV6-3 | TGTGCCAGCGCGATCGGACTAGCGGGGGGTACCACCGATACCTACGAGCAGTACTTC | CASAIGLAGGTTDTYEQYF
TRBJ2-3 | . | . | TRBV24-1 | TGTGCCACCAGTGGACCCCTAGGGACAGATACGCAGTATTTT | CATSGPLGTDTQYF
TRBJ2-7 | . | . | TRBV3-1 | TGTGCCAGCAGCCGCGAACTGGGGTACGGGCAGTACTTC | CASSRELGYGQYF
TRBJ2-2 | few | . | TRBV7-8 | TGTGCCAGCAGCTTACATGTCCGGGGGGCTATGACGAACACCGGGGAGCTGTTTTTT | CASSLHVRGAMTNTGELFF
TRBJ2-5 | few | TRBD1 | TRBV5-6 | TGTGCCAGCAGCTACGACAGGGAGAACCAGTACTTC | CASSYDRENQYF
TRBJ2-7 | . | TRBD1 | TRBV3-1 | TGTGCCAGCAGCCAGCCCCCGGGACAGGGGTTACTGTACGAGCAGTACTTC | CASSQPPGQGLLYEQYF
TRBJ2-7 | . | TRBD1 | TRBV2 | TGTGCCAGCAGTGATTGGACAGGGATGTACGAGCAGTACTTC | CASSDWTGMYEQYF